The clone carrying this T cell receptor beta chain was seen ten or more times. Its antigen remains unidentified. The junction and the germline gene differ at one end; a read error may be behind it. Germline V gene lookup returns CDR1 SSHAT and CDR2 FNYEAQ (reference sequence). The CDR3 totals 16 residues. No cell fractionation was done, so the repertoire covers all unsorted peripheral blood T cells. RNA came from 2.5 to 3 ml of peripheral blood. The record originates from a study of HIV-infected patients and healthy controls. Study findings and constraints: HIV+ repertoires were severely depleted of MAIT alpha-chain CDR3s, unlike healthy controls.

cDNA was made from about 500 ng RNA using alpha and beta constant primers. Each of the alpha and beta chains got its own library through chain-specific third strand synthesis with indices. Each cDNA molecule was barcoded, and a single primer pair amplified each chain. Each molecule carried a 12-nucleotide identifier made of two joined random hexamers added before amplification. TCRdb fed the 5' RACE reads into MiXCR, producing one record per CDR3 protein. In the table there are about 10,000 distinct CDR3 sequences, around 8% of which are singletons. The sequenced sample consisted of blood. This chain joins TRBV7-7 and TRBJ2-5, with 14 positions matching TRBD2. The clonotype comes from an adult in good health. The CDR3 sequence: CASSSRLAGGPETQYF. CDR3 nucleotides: TGTGCTAGCAGCTCGCGACTAGCGGGAGGGCCGGAGACCCAGTACTTC. Combining the CDR3 with reference TRBV7-7 and TRBJ2-5 gives the whole variable domain GAGVSQSPRYKVTKRGQDVTLRCDPISSHATLYWYQQALGQGPEFLTYFNYEAQPDKSGLPSDRFSAERPEGSISTLTIQRTEQRDSAMYRCASSSRLAGGPETQYFGPGTRLLVL.